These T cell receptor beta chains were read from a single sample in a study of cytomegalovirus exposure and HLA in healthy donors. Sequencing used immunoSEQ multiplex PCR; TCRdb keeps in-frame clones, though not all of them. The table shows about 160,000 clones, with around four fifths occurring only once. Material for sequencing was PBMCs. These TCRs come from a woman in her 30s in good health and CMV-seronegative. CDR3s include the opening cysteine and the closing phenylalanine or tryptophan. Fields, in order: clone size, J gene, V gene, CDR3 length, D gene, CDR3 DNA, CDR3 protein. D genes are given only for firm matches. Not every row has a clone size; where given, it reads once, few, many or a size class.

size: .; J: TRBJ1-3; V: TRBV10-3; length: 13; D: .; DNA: TGTGCCATCAGTGTACAGGGCGCAAACACCATATATTTT; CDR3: CAISVQGANTIYF
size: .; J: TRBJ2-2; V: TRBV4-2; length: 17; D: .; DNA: TGTGCCAGCAGCCCGTCCCCAGCGGACGCGAACACCGGGGAGCTGTTTTTT; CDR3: CASSPSPADANTGELFF
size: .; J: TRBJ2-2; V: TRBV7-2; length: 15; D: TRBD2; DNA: TGTGCCAGCAGCTCTCGGACTAGGGGAAACGGGGAGCTGTTTTTT; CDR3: CASSSRTRGNGELFF
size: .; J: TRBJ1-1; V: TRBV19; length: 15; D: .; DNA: TGTGCCAGTAGTATAGATCAATGGGGGCGGACTGAAGCTTTCTTT; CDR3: CASSIDQWGRTEAFF
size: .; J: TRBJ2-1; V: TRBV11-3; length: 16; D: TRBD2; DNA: TGTGCCAGCAGCTTAGGTGCCAGCGGGGGGGCCTATGAGCAGTTCTTC; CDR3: CASSLGASGGAYEQFF
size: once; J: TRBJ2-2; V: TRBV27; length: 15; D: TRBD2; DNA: TGTGCCAGCAGTTTATATCCTAGCGGGACCGGGGAGCTGTTTTTT; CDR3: CASSLYPSGTGELFF
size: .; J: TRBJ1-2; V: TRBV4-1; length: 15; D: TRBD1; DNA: TGCGCCAGCAGCCAAGTTCGAGGGGGCCAGTATGGCTACACCTTC; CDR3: CASSQVRGGQYGYTF
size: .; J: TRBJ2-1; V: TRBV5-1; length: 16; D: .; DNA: TGCGCCAGCAGCTTTCACTTTAACAGTGATTACAATGAGCAGTTCTTC; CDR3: CASSFHFNSDYNEQFF
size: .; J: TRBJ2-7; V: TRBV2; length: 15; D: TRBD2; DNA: TGTGCCAGCAGATCACAAGCGGGGGGGTTTATCGAGCAGTACTTC; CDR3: CASRSQAGGFIEQYF
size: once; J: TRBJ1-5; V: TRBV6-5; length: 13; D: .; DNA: TGTGCCAGCAGTTATGATCGGGAACAGCCCCAGCATTTT; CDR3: CASSYDREQPQHF
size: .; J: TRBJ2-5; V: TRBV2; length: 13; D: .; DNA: TGTGCCAGCAGTCGGGGGATGAGTGAGACCCAGTACTTC; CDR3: CASSRGMSETQYF
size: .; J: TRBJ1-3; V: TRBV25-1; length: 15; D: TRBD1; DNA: TGTGCCAGCAGTGACCTGGGACAGGGGGGAAACACCATATATTTT; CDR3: CASSDLGQGGNTIYF
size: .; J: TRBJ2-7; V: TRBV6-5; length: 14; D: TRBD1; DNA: TGTGCCAGCAGCTACGGACAGGGCTCCTACGAGCAGTACTTC; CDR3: CASSYGQGSYEQYF
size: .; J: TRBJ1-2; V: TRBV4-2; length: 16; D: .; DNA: TGTGCCAGCAGCCAAGATCGGGGGGTTCGTGTCTATGGCTACACCTTC; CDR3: CASSQDRGVRVYGYTF
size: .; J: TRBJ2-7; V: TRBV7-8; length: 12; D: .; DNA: TGTGCCAGCAGCTTCTCTAACTACGAGCAGTACTTC; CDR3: CASSFSNYEQYF
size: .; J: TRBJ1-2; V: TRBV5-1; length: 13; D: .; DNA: TGCGCCAGCAGCTTCCGACAGGACTATGGCTACACCTTC; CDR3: CASSFRQDYGYTF
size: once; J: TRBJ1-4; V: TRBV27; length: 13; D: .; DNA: TGTGCCAGCAGTTTTAGGGGAAATGAAAAACTGTTTTTT; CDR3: CASSFRGNEKLFF
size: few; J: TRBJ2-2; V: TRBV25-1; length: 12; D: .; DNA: TGTGCCAGCAGTCTTCACACCGGGGAGCTGTTTTTT; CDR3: CASSLHTGELFF
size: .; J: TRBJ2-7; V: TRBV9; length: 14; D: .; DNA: TGTGCCAGCAGCCCCAGCGCTTCTTACTACGAGCAGTACTTC; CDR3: CASSPSASYYEQYF
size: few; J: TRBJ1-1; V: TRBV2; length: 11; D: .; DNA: TGTGCCAGCAGATTCGACACTGAAGCTTTCTTT; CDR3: CASRFDTEAFF
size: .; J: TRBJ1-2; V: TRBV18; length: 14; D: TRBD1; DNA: TGTGCCAGCTCACCGCCGACAGGGGGCTATGGCTACACCTTC; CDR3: CASSPPTGGYGYTF
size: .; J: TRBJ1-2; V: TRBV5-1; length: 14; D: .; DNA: TGCGCCAGCAGCTTGGTCAGCGAGCTCTATGGCTACACCTTC; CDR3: CASSLVSELYGYTF
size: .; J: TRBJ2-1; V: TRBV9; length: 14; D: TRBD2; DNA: TGTGCCAGCAGTTCCGGGGGGGCCTACAATGAGCAGTTCTTC; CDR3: CASSSGGAYNEQFF
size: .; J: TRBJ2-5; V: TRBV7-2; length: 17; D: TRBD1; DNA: TGTGCCAGCAGCGGACAGGGGGTCGGGGGGGCCCAAGAGACCCAGTACTTC; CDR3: CASSGQGVGGAQETQYF